The rows below give T cell receptor beta chains drawn from one sample of a study. TCRdb fed the 5' RACE reads into MiXCR, producing one record per CDR3 protein. Here the sample spans fewer than 55,000 distinct CDR3 sequences, over 20% being singletons. Sample: Tregs sorted from a lymph node. The receptors shown here come from a female donor with breast cancer. Both conserved end residues are part of each CDR3. The order of the fields is D gene, clone size, V gene, J gene, CDR3 DNA, CDR3 protein. The D gene is left open where the match is weak. Size values are once, few and many counts, or a class for expanded clones, and some rows have none.

TRBD1	-	TRBV20-1	TRBJ1-2	TGCAGTGCTGAACAGGGGGCGTCTGGCTACACCTTC	CSAEQGASGYTF
TRBD2	medium-sized	TRBV15	TRBJ2-1	TGTGCCACCAGCAGAGATCGGGCTAGCGGTAAAAATGAGCAGTTCTTC	CATSRDRASGKNEQFF
TRBD2	many	TRBV15	TRBJ2-5	TGTGCCACCAGCAGACCCGGGACTAGCGGGAGAGAGACCCAGTACTTC	CATSRPGTSGRETQYF
-	-	TRBV29-1	TRBJ1-1	TGCAGCGTTTACCCAAACGGCCGCATGAACACTGAAGCTTTCTTT	CSVYPNGRMNTEAFF
-	few	TRBV28	TRBJ2-1	TGTGCCAGCAGTGGCAGGGGAGCTAATCAGGATGAGCAGTTCTTC	CASSGRGANQDEQFF
TRBD2	many	TRBV4-1	TRBJ2-5	TGCGCCAGCAGCCAATTCGGCCGTCGGGAGGTAGGAGAGACCCAGTACTTC	CASSQFGRREVGETQYF
-	-	TRBV7-3	TRBJ2-2	TGTGCCAGCAGCCTACCGGGACGGAACACCGGGGAGCTGTTTTTT	CASSLPGRNTGELFF
TRBD1	few	TRBV6-1	TRBJ2-7	TGTGCCAGCTGGGACAGGGGGACTTACGAGCAGTACTTC	CASWDRGTYEQYF
TRBD2	many	TRBV20-1	TRBJ2-7	TGCAGTGTAGAGGCGGGGGCCTACGAGCAGTACTTC	CSVEAGAYEQYF
-	-	TRBV29-1	TRBJ2-6	TGCAGCGTCGTTGGATTTGGGGCCAACGTCCTGACTTTC	CSVVGFGANVLTF
TRBD2	many	TRBV5-1	TRBJ2-1	TGCGCCAGCAGCTCCATTAGCGGGAGCGGCTACAATGAGCAGTTCTTC	CASSSISGSGYNEQFF
TRBD2	-	TRBV5-1	TRBJ2-1	TGCGCCAGCAGCTTGGCGTGGACTAGCAAGAATGAGCAGCTCTTC	CASSLAWTSKNEQLF
TRBD2	few	TRBV7-3	TRBJ2-2	TGTGCCAGCAGCTTAGCGGTGACTAGCGGGGTCACCGGGGAGCTGTTTTTT	CASSLAVTSGVTGELFF
-	many	TRBV5-1	TRBJ1-1	TGCGCCAGCAGCCCTACAGGGAGCAGGGAAGCTTTCTTT	CASSPTGSREAFF
-	many	TRBV4-1	TRBJ2-3	TGCGCCAGCAGCCCGACCTCAGATACGCAGTATTTT	CASSPTSDTQYF
-	-	TRBV20-1	TRBJ2-1	TGCAGTACTAGAAGTGCGGCTACCTCCTACAATGAGCAGTTCTTC	CSTRSAATSYNEQFF
TRBD1	many	TRBV6-2/TRBV6-3	TRBJ2-1	TGTGCCAGCAGTGTGGACAGGGGGCGTAATGAGCAGTTCTTC	CASSVDRGRNEQFF
-	many	TRBV6-2/TRBV6-3	TRBJ2-1	TGTGCCAGCAGGGCGAATGAGCAGTTCTTC	CASRANEQFF
-	-	TRBV2	TRBJ1-5	TGTGCCAGCAGTGCAGGGGTGAATAATCAGCCCCAGCATTTT	CASSAGVNNQPQHF
TRBD1	-	TRBV4-3	TRBJ1-6	TGCGCCAGCAGCCAACAGGGGGATAATTCACCCCTCCACTTT	CASSQQGDNSPLHF
-	few	TRBV20-1	TRBJ2-7	TGCAGTGCTCGAGTGGATAGCGATGCCATTTTCGAGCAGTACTTC	CSARVDSDAIFEQYF
-	-	TRBV12-3/TRBV12-4	TRBJ1-1	TGTGCCAGCAGTTTCGGGGAATTTAGTACTGAAGCTTTCTTT	CASSFGEFSTEAFF
TRBD1	-	TRBV7-9	TRBJ1-2	TGTGCCAGCAGCTTCGTCCAAGTTGGGGCGGCGGGACAGTTTGGCTACACCTTC	CASSFVQVGAAGQFGYTF
TRBD1	many	TRBV6-2/TRBV6-3	TRBJ2-7	TGTGCCAGCAGACGAGACAGGGTTTACGAGCAGTACTTC	CASRRDRVYEQYF
TRBD2	-	TRBV20-1	TRBJ2-3	TGCAGTACTAGCGAGTCCGGGGTCGGGGCAGATACGCAGTATTTT	CSTSESGVGADTQYF
-	few	TRBV7-9	TRBJ1-1	TGTGCCAGCAGCGAATGGGGGGGGGAGAGCACTGAAGCTTTCTTT	CASSEWGGESTEAFF
TRBD1	-	TRBV7-2	TRBJ2-7	TGTGCCAGCGGCTCCCGGCAGGGGGCCGACGAGCAGTACTTC	CASGSRQGADEQYF
-	few	TRBV21-1	TRBJ2-2	TGTGCCAGCAGCAAAGTGAATCGACAGGGTCGGAGTCCCGGGGAGCTGTTTTTT	CASSKVNRQGRSPGELFF
TRBD1	-	TRBV27	TRBJ1-1	TGTGCCAGCAGTCCCCGACAGGGAGCCTTTGAAGCTTTCTTT	CASSPRQGAFEAFF
TRBD2	-	TRBV28	TRBJ2-1	TGTGCCAGCAGTTCCCACGAAAGCGGGAACCCGGAGCAGTTCTTC	CASSSHESGNPEQFF
TRBD2	few	TRBV20-1	TRBJ2-1	TGCAGTGCTCGGGGGTTTAGACTAGCGGCTTACAATGAGCAGTTCTTC	CSARGFRLAAYNEQFF
-	few	TRBV29-1	TRBJ1-2	TGCAGCGTGGGGGGCGACTATGGCTACACCTTC	CSVGGDYGYTF
-	few	TRBV7-8	TRBJ2-3	TGTGCCAGCAGCCCGCGGACTACTATCACAGATACGCAGTATTTT	CASSPRTTITDTQYF
-	-	TRBV20-1	TRBJ2-1	TGCAGTGCTAGATCCTACAATGAGCAGTTCTTC	CSARSYNEQFF
TRBD1	many	TRBV2	TRBJ2-5	TGTGCCAGCAGGCCCGGGACAGGGCGAGAGACCCAGTACTTC	CASRPGTGRETQYF
-	-	TRBV5-1	TRBJ2-1	TGCGCCAGCAGCGTGGGACACAATGAGCAGTTCTTC	CASSVGHNEQFF
TRBD1	-	TRBV5-1	TRBJ2-4	TGCGCCAGCAGCTCCTCACCGGGGCAGGGGGCCGCCAAAAACATTCAGTACTTC	CASSSSPGQGAAKNIQYF
-	few	TRBV20-1	TRBJ2-4	TGCAGTGCTAGAGCGTACGGTCCATTGCAGTACTTC	CSARAYGPLQYF
-	many	TRBV6-6	TRBJ1-4	TGTGCCAGCAGTAAAGGGGGGGCAACTAATGAAAAACTGTTTTTT	CASSKGGATNEKLFF
TRBD1	few	TRBV12-3/TRBV12-4	TRBJ1-5	TGTGCCAGCAGGGGGGACAGGGCAAGCAATCAGCCCCAGCATTTT	CASRGDRASNQPQHF
-	few	TRBV12-3/TRBV12-4	TRBJ2-7	TGTGCCAGCAGTTTTTGGGGCAGGGCGAGCGACGAGCAGTACTTC	CASSFWGRASDEQYF